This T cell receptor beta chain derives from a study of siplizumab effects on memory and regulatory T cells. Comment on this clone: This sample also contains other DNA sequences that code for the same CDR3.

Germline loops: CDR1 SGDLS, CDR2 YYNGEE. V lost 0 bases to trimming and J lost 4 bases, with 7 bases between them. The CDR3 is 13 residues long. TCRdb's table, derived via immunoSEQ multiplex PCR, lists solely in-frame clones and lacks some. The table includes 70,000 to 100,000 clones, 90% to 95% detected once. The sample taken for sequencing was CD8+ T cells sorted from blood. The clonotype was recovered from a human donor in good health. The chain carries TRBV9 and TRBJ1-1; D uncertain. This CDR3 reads CASSVGTGTEAFF. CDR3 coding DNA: TGTGCCAGCAGCGTAGGAACGGGCACTGAAGCTTTCTTT.